What follows is one T cell receptor beta chain and its context. Its antigen is unknown. Qualities for individual bases were not recorded, and no much larger clone is one base off. The CDR3 covers 17 residues, taking in both the cysteine and the phenylalanine. Kept here is only the CDR3 DNA, which spans 51 bases and is read in frame from base 1. CDR1 and CDR2 are read off the germline V gene as SGHAT and FQNNGV. Relative to germline, V is missing 4 bases and J is missing 5 bases, with 8 bases of the junction outside any gene match. This specimen comes from a study of blood T cell repertoires in COVID-19 (dated by TCRdb to the early 2020s). Looking at the study overall: The collaborator samples originated in the United States, Italy and Spain and spanned the acute and convalescent phases of COVID-19. The material from the prospective study consisted of cDNA or gDNA derived from T cells, B-cell-depleted T cells, or PBMCs. The dataset comprised deeply sampled blood TCRbeta repertoires from subjects exposed to, actively infected with, or recovered from COVID-19. A freely available public database, intended as a resource for researchers studying the immune response to SARS-CoV-2, is where the repertoires were released. The samples were drawn from the first 160 participants of the ongoing ImmuneRACE study and from 1,254 subjects provided by 6 global collaborators. Nearly every sample came with metadata listing a de-identified subject ID, COVID-19 status, age in years and sex. HLA class I and class II types, where available, came from metadata supplied by the sample provider rather than from assay-based typing. Summary of the overall study and its limitations: Clinical and demographic metadata were provided uncurated, with the amount varying by source and participant.

Collaborating institutions collected whole blood in K2EDTA tubes following their own protocols. Collaborator samples were shipped for TCRbeta analysis as frozen whole blood, isolated PBMCs, or DNA extracted from either sample type. TCRbeta CDR3 regions were amplified from genomic DNA using the immunoSEQ Assay, a bias-controlled multiplex PCR. In the source study's methods: The number of nucleated cells in each sample was estimated by amplification of reference gene primers within the assay. Sequence reads were collapsed and filtered to measure the absolute abundance of every unique TCRbeta CDR3 rearrangement. Productive Simpson clonality was computed per sample as the square root of Simpson's diversity index over productive rearrangements. Entries here come from immuneACCESS through TCRdb and include only in-frame sequences with V and J called. Some clones fail to appear in such tables; in the studies checked, an unresolved V gene covers under half of the shortfall, and the cause of the remainder is unknown. V, J and clone size were drawn from that table, and D and trimming were deduced from the DNA. The sample records some 97,000 clones, 85% to 90% of which are singletons. The biggest ten clones account for around 5% of the sample.

The chain joins TRBV11-2 to TRBJ1-4; 12 bases in the middle match TRBD1. Sample: peripheral blood. This clonotype was sampled from a human donor in a cohort sampled during active COVID-19. Here is the DNA: TGTGCCAGCAGCTGGGGACAGGGGGCTGGACCAAATGAAAAACTGTTTTTT. Its protein reads: CASSWGQGAGPNEKLFF.